This TCR beta chain was sequenced for a study of OX40 agonist ivuxolimab in advanced cancers. Study-wide background: Males comprised approximately 84% of the group, whose mean age was approximately 60 years (range 23 to 79). Eligibility admitted prior anti-PD-1, anti-PD-L1 or anti-CTLA-4 therapy; 40% to 50% had some.

The repertoire was sequenced with immunoSEQ multiplex PCR; TCRdb's copy has only in-frame clones and lacks some. Among under 15,000 clones, roughly 80% were seen once, and the ten largest hold 25% to 30%. The J segment lost 6 bases and the V segment lost 6 bases, leaving 9 bases of the junction unmatched. CDR3 length: 14 amino acids. Germline CDR1 SQVTM, CDR2 ANQGSEA. This chain links TRBV29-1 with TRBJ2-1, with 9 bases identical to TRBD1. The starting material was CD4+ or CD8+ T cells sorted from blood, obtained in a trial of the OX40 agonist ivuxolimab. This clonotype was obtained from an adult with an advanced solid tumor such as melanoma, head and neck, liver or kidney cancer. CDR3 protein: CSVAGTGKPNEQFF. The CDR3 region has the DNA TGCAGCGTAGCCGGGACAGGGAAACCCAATGAGCAGTTCTTC.